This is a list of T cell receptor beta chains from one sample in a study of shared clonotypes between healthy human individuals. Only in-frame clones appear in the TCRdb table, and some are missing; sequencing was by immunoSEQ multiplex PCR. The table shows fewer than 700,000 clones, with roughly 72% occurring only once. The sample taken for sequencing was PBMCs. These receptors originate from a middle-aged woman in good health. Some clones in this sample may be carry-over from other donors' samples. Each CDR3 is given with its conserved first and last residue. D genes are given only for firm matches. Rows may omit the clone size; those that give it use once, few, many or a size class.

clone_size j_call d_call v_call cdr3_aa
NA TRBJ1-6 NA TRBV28 CASKSGENSPLHF
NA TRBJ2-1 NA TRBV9 CASSVGGRGNEQFF
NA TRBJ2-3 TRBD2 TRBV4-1 CASSQRKGLGIDTQYF
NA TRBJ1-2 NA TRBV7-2 CASSPGGGENYGYTF
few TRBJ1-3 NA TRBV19 CASRPGQRSGNTIYF
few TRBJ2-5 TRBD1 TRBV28 CASSHTGAAETQYF
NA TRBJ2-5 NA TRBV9 CASSVDASGGGETQYF
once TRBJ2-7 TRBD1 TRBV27 CASSILGTAAYEQYF
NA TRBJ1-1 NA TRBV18 CASSPLAVGSEAFF
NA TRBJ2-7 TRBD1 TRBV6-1 CASSERQGMYEQYF
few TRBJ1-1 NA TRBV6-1 CASNGRLNTEAFF
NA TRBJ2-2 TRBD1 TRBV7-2 CASSSGTGIFGELFF
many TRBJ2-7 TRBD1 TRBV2 CASSLDRDGEQYF
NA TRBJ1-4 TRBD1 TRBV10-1 CASSAGTGMVANEKLFF
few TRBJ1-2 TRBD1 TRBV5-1 CASSRQGDQNYGYTF
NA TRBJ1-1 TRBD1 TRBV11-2 CACRRGLNTEAFF
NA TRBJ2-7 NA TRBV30 CAWSVAPSAAQYF
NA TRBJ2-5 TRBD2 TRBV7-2 CASSTRLAGTGETQYF
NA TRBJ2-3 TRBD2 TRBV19 CASSIGLAGAGDTQYF
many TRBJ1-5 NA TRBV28 CASSLSSRGRQHF
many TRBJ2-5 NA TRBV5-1 CASSPALSGETQYF
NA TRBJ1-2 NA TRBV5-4 CASSLPLDAGVDGYTF
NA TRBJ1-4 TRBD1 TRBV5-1 CASSLQGQGGLFF
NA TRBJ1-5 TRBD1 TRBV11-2 CASSLGQGNNQPQHF
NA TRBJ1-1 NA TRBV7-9 CASSNPLGGVNTEAFF